This TCR beta chain emerged from a study of T cell repertoires in cytomegalovirus infection. For the study at large: Researchers turned to recently identified HLA-C-restricted CMV epitopes as well as well-studied HLA-B-restricted ones. Study-wide results and caveats: Identification of carriers of CMV plus the relevant HLA was achieved through cumulative public TCR beta family frequency. Dominant in the ex vivo response were TCR beta clonotypes restricted by HLA-C and specific for CMV.

The CDR3 length is 15 residues. Germline loops: CDR1 MDHEN, CDR2 SYDVKM. TCRdb passed the reads through MiXCR, listing each CDR3 protein once. Of a few hundred thousand distinct CDR3 sequences listed, around 40% were seen once; the top ten hold around 46%. Comments on this clonotype: Its matching antigen is unknown. At one of its ends the junction is not consistent with the germline gene, which may arise from a read error.

This chain links TRBV28 with TRBJ2-7, with 16 bases lining up with TRBD2. The sequence was collected from a human donor in good health (CMV status not recorded). Some clones in this sample may be carry-over from other donors' samples. Specimen: cultured PBMCs, collected from culture after CMV antigen stimulation. DNA for the CDR3: TGTGCCAGCAGTTCCCCCGGGACTAGCGGGGGGGACCCCCACTTC. Protein: CASSSPGTSGGDPHF. The full variable domain, its missing parts supplied by reference TRBV28 and TRBJ2-7, is DVKVTQSSRYLVKRTGEKVFLECVQDMDHENMFWYRQDPGLGLRLIYFSYDVKMKEKGDIPEGYSVSREKKERFSLILESASTNQTSMYLCASSSPGTSGGDPHFGPGTRLTVT.